The clone carrying this T cell receptor (beta chain) was counted only a few times. Its antigen is unknown. This sample was taken from a study of cytomegalovirus exposure and HLA in healthy donors. Findings of the study overall: Specificity for CMV antigens was confirmed in vitro for a few of the CMV-associated chains. Some TCR beta chains (more than 150 of them) were listed as cytomegalovirus-associated. The analysis excluded some indistinguishable V segments, including TRBV6-2 and TRBV6-3. Presence/absence analyses treated sequencing depth as roughly uniform across donors.

After removal of 0 bases from V and 4 bases from J, the junction contained 9 bases not matched to a gene. Germline V gene data show CDR1 as SGHDT and CDR2 as YYEEEE. This CDR3 has 16 amino acids. The study ran its PCR with 60 Vbeta and 13 Jbeta primers. TCRdb's copy holds only in-frame clones and misses some; the assay was immunoSEQ multiplex PCR. The sample lists some 130,000 clones; around 75% were seen once. Sequencing was done on a sample of PBMCs. This rearrangement joins TRBV5-6 to TRBJ2-5, with 7 positions matching TRBD1. This sequence originates from a female donor in good health and CMV-seronegative. CDR3 amino acids: CASSLGELTGAETQYF. The CDR3 region has the DNA TGTGCCAGCAGCTTGGGGGAGCTCACAGGGGCAGAGACCCAGTACTTC.